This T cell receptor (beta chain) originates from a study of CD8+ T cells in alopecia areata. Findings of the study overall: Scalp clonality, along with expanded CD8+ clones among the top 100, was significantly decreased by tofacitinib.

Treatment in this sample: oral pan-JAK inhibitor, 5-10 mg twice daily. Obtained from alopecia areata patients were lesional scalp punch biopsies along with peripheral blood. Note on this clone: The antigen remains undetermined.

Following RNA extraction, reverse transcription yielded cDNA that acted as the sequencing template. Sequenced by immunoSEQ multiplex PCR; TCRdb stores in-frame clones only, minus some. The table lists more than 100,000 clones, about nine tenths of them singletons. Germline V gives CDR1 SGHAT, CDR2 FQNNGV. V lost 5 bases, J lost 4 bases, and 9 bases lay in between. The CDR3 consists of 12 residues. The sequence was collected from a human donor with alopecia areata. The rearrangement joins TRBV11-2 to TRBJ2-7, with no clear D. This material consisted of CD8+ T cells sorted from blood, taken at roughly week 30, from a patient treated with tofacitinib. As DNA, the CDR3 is TGTGCCAGCAGCCTCCCCTCGTACGAGCAGTACTTC. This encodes CASSLPSYEQYF.